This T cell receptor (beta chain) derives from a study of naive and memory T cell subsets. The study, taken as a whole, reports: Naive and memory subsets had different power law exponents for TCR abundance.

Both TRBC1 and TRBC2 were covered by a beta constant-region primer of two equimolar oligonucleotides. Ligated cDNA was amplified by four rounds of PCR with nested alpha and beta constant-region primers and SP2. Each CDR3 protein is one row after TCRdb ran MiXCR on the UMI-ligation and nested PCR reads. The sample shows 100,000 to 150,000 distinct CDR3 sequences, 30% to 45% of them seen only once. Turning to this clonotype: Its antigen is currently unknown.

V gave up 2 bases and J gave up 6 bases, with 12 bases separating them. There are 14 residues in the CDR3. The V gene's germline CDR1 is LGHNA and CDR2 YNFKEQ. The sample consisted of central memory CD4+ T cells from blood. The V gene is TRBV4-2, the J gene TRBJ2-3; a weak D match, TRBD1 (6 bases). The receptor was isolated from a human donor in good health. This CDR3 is CASSQKGVLDTQYF. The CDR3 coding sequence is TGTGCCAGCAGCCAAAAGGGGGTATTGGATACGCAGTATTTT.